This TCR beta chain was profiled in a study of regulatory T cells in long-lasting Graves disease. Study information: Graves' patients (newly diagnosed) had been on antithyroid drugs under 3 months. Study results and limitations: Persistent Graves' disease cases displayed lower TCR diversity than newly diagnosed ones.

Libraries of TCR beta came from iRepertoire HTBI primers plus Arm-PCR of CDR3 regions. MiXCR was run by TCRdb on the multiplex PCR reads, yielding one entry per CDR3 protein. The table records about 380,000 distinct CDR3 sequences, 15% to 19% of them present only once. The CDR3 extends over 14 amino acids. Germline CDR1 is SGHTA and CDR2 is FQGTGA. With V trimmed by 3 bases and J by 5 bases, 5 bases remained unmatched. This clonotype occurred many times. No antigen is known for it. Time point reported: newly diagnosed GD, antithyroid drugs for less than 3 months. Researchers made the TCR library from RNA that was extracted from PBMCs.

This chain joins TRBV7-3 and TRBJ2-3; 7 nucleotides line up with TRBD1. This receptor was obtained from a female donor with Graves disease. The material was peripheral blood mononuclear cells (PBMCs), obtained at new diagnosis, from a patient treated with antithyroid drugs. CDR3 bases: TGTGCCAGCAGCTTTACAGGGGTTCGAGATACGCAGTATTTT. Its translation: CASSFTGVRDTQYF.